The rows below give T cell receptor beta chains drawn from one sample of a study of STAT5B mutations in CD4+ large granular lymphocyte leukemia. Using immunoSEQ multiplex PCR, the repertoire was profiled, and TCRdb retains in-frame clones only, with some absent. The repertoire holds 30,000 or so clones, with around 82% as singletons. The source material was CD4+ T cells from blood buffy coats. The source of these receptors is a human donor in good health. The CDR3 runs from the conserved cysteine through the conserved F or W. D genes are given only for firm matches. Size is omitted from some rows. Given values are once, few, many or a class for expanded clones.

cdr3_nt cdr3_aa j_call v_call clone_size d_call
TGTGCCAGCTCAAAGGGACAGTCCTACGAGCAGTACTTC CASSKGQSYEQYF TRBJ2-7 TRBV18 few TRBD1
TGCGCCAGCAGCTTGGTTCCATCCATGAACACTGAAGCTTTCTTT CASSLVPSMNTEAFF TRBJ1-1 TRBV5-1 - -
TGTGCCAGCAGTTTCCGGGACAGGGGCTACTCCTACAATGAGCAGTTCTTC CASSFRDRGYSYNEQFF TRBJ2-1 TRBV27 - TRBD1
TGTGCCAGCAGTACAGACGGGGGTCGGGAAAAACTGTTTTTT CASSTDGGREKLFF TRBJ1-4 TRBV7-2 - -
TGCGCCAGCAGTCGGCTCCTGCCAGGGGCTAGCGGGGCCCCCTACAATGAGCAGTTCTTC CASSRLLPGASGAPYNEQFF TRBJ2-1 TRBV4-3 - TRBD2
TGTGCCAGCAGAAATCCGGGACACGAAAAACTGTTTTTT CASRNPGHEKLFF TRBJ1-4 TRBV6-4 - -
TGTGCCAGCAGCCTCCAGGAGAACACTGAAGCTTTCTTT CASSLQENTEAFF TRBJ1-1 TRBV11-2 - -
TGTGCCAGCACCCCCGGGGCGAAATATCAAGAGACCCAGTACTTC CASTPGAKYQETQYF TRBJ2-5 TRBV9 - -
TGTGCCAGCAGCTATGACGACAGATTGAACACTGAAGCTTTCTTT CASSYDDRLNTEAFF TRBJ1-1 TRBV7-2 - -
TGTGCCAGTATTCCTCCGGGGTATACTGAAGCTTTCTTT CASIPPGYTEAFF TRBJ1-1 TRBV19 - -
TGCGCCAGCAGCTTGGACGGGAGAATGGGGAAACTGTTTTTT CASSLDGRMGKLFF TRBJ1-4 TRBV5-1 - -
TGTGCCAGCAGTGAAGCGCTGGGACGGACCTACGAGCAGTACTTC CASSEALGRTYEQYF TRBJ2-7 TRBV6-1 - -
TGCAGCGTTCTCAGGGCGGATGGCTACACCTTC CSVLRADGYTF TRBJ1-2 TRBV29-1 - -
TGTGCCTGGAGACCCGGGACAGGGGGGGGCTACACCTTC CAWRPGTGGGYTF TRBJ1-2 TRBV30 few TRBD1
TGTGCCAGCAGCCTTGGGACAGGGGCTGAAGCTTTCTTT CASSLGTGAEAFF TRBJ1-1 TRBV5-4 - TRBD1
TGTGCCACCAGCAGATTTCGGACTAGCGGCCCTACGAACACCGGGGAGCTGTTTTTT CATSRFRTSGPTNTGELFF TRBJ2-2 TRBV15 - TRBD2
TGTGCCAGCTCACCAGACACAGCAGGGGATACGCAGTATTTT CASSPDTAGDTQYF TRBJ2-3 TRBV18 - -
TGTGCCAGCAGCGTCGGACAGGGAGAGACCCAGTACTTC CASSVGQGETQYF TRBJ2-5 TRBV7-2 - TRBD1
TGTGCCAGCAGTGATCAGGGGCGGGTATCAGATACGCAGTATTTT CASSDQGRVSDTQYF TRBJ2-3 TRBV6-6 - -
TGCGCCAGCAGCTTGGGGGACAGGGGCGGCTACGAGCAGTACTTC CASSLGDRGGYEQYF TRBJ2-7 TRBV5-1 - TRBD1
TGTGCCAGCAGCTCCGTGACTAGCACAGATACGCAGTATTTT CASSSVTSTDTQYF TRBJ2-3 TRBV7-9 once -
TGCGCCAGCAGCTTGGCCCCAGGGCTAACCTACGAGCAGTACTTC CASSLAPGLTYEQYF TRBJ2-7 TRBV5-1 - -
TGTGCCAGCAGCTTAGATGGCGGGAACTACAATGAGCAGTTCTTC CASSLDGGNYNEQFF TRBJ2-1 TRBV7-9 once -